These T cell receptor beta chains were read from a single sample in a study of blood T cell repertoires in COVID-19. Sequencing used immunoSEQ multiplex PCR; TCRdb keeps in-frame clones, though not all of them. The sample includes 100,000 to 150,000 clones, about nine tenths of them seen just once. The sequenced sample consisted of peripheral blood. The receptor source for this set is a woman aged 70-85 years with COVID-19, enrolled during active disease. The CDR3 runs from the conserved cysteine through the conserved F or W.

V gene: TRBV7-3; CDR3 protein: CASSPQAGPNSPLHF
V gene: TRBV30; CDR3 protein: CAWNTNRQGDMEKLFF
V gene: TRBV9; CDR3 protein: CASSPTGGGGYTF
V gene: TRBV11-3; CDR3 protein: CASSSRLAGGINEQFF
V gene: TRBV29-1; CDR3 protein: CSVGQGSNTEAFF
V gene: TRBV7-6; CDR3 protein: CASSSTSGGIGEQFF
V gene: TRBV10-2; CDR3 protein: CASSDTPGGASIQPQHF
V gene: TRBV20-1; CDR3 protein: CSASSGGAFHEQYF
V gene: TRBV7-2; CDR3 protein: CASSLRGNGNTIYF
V gene: TRBV3-1/TRBV3-2; CDR3 protein: CASSLGQNNEKLFF
V gene: TRBV7-2; CDR3 protein: CASSKRIAGRPTDTQYF
V gene: TRBV2; CDR3 protein: CASSGRQGSGSYNEQFF
V gene: TRBV5-1; CDR3 protein: CASSSSPGTGGLFGYTF
V gene: TRBV10-1; CDR3 protein: CASSEEAGGTQYF
V gene: TRBV28; CDR3 protein: CASSDGGRNTIYF
V gene: TRBV5-6; CDR3 protein: CASSQGRDEAFF
V gene: TRBV18; CDR3 protein: CASSYSQATGELFF
V gene: TRBV2; CDR3 protein: CASSEPRGGSDTQYF
V gene: TRBV19; CDR3 protein: CASSRGGAVNTEAFF
V gene: TRBV27; CDR3 protein: CASSPGLAGGRSTDTQYF
V gene: TRBV7-3; CDR3 protein: CASSLTGGTYNEQFF
V gene: TRBV5-4; CDR3 protein: CASSFDRGQETQYF
V gene: TRBV7-9; CDR3 protein: CASSFLSGGPTDTQYF
V gene: TRBV4-2; CDR3 protein: CASSQDVGGTDTQYF
V gene: TRBV30; CDR3 protein: CAWSGHRASGANVLTF
V gene: TRBV18; CDR3 protein: CASSPPGTPAYEQYF
V gene: TRBV5-1; CDR3 protein: CASSLQGTGTDTQYF
V gene: TRBV7-2; CDR3 protein: CASSPDRVGEKLFF
V gene: TRBV7-2; CDR3 protein: CASSFSVNTEAFF
V gene: TRBV6-5; CDR3 protein: CASSRDRAGNTIYF
V gene: TRBV9; CDR3 protein: CASSVAGFNSGNTIYF
V gene: TRBV5-1; CDR3 protein: CASSFYGENGKLFF
V gene: TRBV10-3; CDR3 protein: CAAQSGTLNSGDTQYF
V gene: TRBV7-2; CDR3 protein: CASSPGSGVDQPQHF
V gene: TRBV28; CDR3 protein: CASSSGTGGPQPQHF
V gene: TRBV5-4; CDR3 protein: CASSLGNSGAPHEQFF
V gene: TRBV2; CDR3 protein: CASSLGQGPLEKLFF
V gene: TRBV5-1; CDR3 protein: CASSPGQPGETQYF
V gene: TRBV7-2; CDR3 protein: CASSPRVPTSLQFF
V gene: TRBV18; CDR3 protein: CASSPPRNTIYF
V gene: TRBV3-1/TRBV3-2; CDR3 protein: CASSSHRQVTEAFF
V gene: TRBV12-3/TRBV12-4; CDR3 protein: CASSNRVIDGYTF
V gene: TRBV19; CDR3 protein: CASSIEASGYQEQYF
V gene: TRBV5-1; CDR3 protein: CASSLTLAGNPEQYF
V gene: TRBV24-1; CDR3 protein: CATSDRQGPKNIQYF
V gene: TRBV19; CDR3 protein: CASSVYRGRKNTEAFF
V gene: TRBV5-1; CDR3 protein: CASSLKGDENQPQHF
V gene: TRBV9; CDR3 protein: CASSVGGSGAYNEQFF
V gene: TRBV30; CDR3 protein: CACSGDTEAFF
V gene: TRBV7-9; CDR3 protein: CASSSQGSYTDTQYF
V gene: TRBV19; CDR3 protein: CASSPRQQNTEAFF
V gene: TRBV2; CDR3 protein: CASKGAPGDTEAFF
V gene: TRBV19; CDR3 protein: CASSISLQGRETQYF
V gene: TRBV29-1; CDR3 protein: CSVGETGGKTYTF